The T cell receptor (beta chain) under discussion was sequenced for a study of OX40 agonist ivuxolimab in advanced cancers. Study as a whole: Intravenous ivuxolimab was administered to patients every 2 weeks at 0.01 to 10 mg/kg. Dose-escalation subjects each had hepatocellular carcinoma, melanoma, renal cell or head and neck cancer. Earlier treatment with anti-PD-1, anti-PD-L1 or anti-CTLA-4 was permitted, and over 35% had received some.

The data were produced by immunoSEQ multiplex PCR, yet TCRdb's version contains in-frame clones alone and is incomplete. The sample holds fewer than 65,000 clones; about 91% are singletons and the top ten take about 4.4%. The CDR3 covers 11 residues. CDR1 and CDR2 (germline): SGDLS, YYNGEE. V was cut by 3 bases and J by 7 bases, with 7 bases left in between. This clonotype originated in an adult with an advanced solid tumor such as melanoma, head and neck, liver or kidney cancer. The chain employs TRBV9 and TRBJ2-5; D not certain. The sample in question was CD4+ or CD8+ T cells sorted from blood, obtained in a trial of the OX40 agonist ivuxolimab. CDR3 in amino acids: CASSDSGTQYF. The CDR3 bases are TGTGCCAGCAGCGACTCTGGGACCCAGTACTTC.